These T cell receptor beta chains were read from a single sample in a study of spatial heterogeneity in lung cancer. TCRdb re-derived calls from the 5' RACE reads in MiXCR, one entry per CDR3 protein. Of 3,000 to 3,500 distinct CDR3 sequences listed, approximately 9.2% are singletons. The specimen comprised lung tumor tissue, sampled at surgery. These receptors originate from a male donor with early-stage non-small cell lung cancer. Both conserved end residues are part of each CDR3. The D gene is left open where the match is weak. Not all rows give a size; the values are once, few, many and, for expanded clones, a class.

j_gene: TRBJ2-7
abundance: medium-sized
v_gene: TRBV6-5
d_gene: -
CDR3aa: CASSYSRETYEQYF
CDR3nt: TGTGCCAGCAGTTACTCCAGGGAAACCTACGAGCAGTACTTC

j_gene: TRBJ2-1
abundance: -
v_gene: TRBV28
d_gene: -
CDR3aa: CASSFIRSNEQFF
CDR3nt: TGTGCCAGCAGTTTTATCCGCTCTAATGAGCAGTTCTTC

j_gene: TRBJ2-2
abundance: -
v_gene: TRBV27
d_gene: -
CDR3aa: CATRDRANTGELFF
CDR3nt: TGTGCCACGCGGGACAGAGCGAACACCGGGGAGCTGTTTTTT

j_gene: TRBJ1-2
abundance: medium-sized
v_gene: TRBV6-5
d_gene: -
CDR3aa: CASSYGSPLHGGYTF
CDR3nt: TGTGCCAGCAGTTACGGCTCCCCGCTCCACGGGGGCTACACCTTC

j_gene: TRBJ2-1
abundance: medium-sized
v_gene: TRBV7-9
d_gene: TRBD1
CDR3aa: CASSNLQGNEQFF
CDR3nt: TGTGCCAGCAGCAATTTACAGGGGAATGAGCAGTTCTTC

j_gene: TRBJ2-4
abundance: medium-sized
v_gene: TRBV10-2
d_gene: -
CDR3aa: CATLDRDQNIQYF
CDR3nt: TGCGCCACCCTGGACAGAGACCAAAACATTCAGTACTTC

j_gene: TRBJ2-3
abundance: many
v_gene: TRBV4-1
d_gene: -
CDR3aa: CASSQSMVDTQYF
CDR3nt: TGCGCCAGCAGCCAGAGTATGGTAGATACGCAGTATTTT

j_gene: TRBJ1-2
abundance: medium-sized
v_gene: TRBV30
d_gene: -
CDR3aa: CAWRPLYGYTF
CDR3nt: TGTGCCTGGAGGCCCCTATATGGCTACACCTTC

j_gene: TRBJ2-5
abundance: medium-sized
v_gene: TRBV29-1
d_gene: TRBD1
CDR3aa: CSVGGQAFQETQYF
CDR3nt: TGCAGCGTTGGGGGACAGGCCTTCCAAGAGACCCAGTACTTC

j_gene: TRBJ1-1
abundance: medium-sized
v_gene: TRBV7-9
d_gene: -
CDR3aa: CASSLEPYTEAFF
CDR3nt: TGTGCCAGCAGCTTGGAACCGTATACTGAAGCTTTCTTT

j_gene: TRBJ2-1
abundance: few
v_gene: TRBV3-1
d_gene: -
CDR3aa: CASSQAGRSAYNEQFF
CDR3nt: TGTGCCAGCAGCCAAGCCGGGAGAAGCGCCTACAATGAGCAGTTCTTC

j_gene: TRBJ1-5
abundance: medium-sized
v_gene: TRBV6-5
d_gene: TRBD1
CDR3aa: CASRQGTGGDQPQHF
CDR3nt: TGTGCCAGCAGACAAGGGACAGGGGGGGATCAGCCCCAGCATTTT

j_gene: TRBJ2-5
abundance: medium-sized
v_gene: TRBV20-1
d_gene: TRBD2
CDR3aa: CSPDSGGETQYF
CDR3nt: TGCAGTCCCGACTCGGGAGGAGAGACCCAGTACTTC

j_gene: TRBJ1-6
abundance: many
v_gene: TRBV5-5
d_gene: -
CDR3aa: CASSLIGTGLALALHF
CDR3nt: TGTGCCAGCAGCTTGATCGGGACGGGCCTCGCATTAGCCCTCCACTTT

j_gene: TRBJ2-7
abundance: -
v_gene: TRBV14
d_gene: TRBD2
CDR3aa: CASSQAYGAGEDYEQYF
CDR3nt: TGTGCCAGCAGCCAAGCCTACGGAGCGGGAGAAGACTACGAGCAGTACTTC

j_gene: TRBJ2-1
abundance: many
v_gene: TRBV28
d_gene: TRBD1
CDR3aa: CASLVQGRNEQFF
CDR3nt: TGTGCCAGCTTAGTACAGGGGCGAAATGAGCAGTTCTTC

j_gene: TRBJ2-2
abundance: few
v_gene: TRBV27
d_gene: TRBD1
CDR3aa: CASSFLDRGLTGELFF
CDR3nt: TGTGCCAGCAGTTTCTTGGACAGGGGGCTCACCGGGGAGCTGTTTTTT

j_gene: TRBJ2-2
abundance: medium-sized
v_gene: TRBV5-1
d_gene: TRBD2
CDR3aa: CASSQGLAGVNTGELFF
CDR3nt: TGCGCCAGCAGCCAAGGACTAGCGGGGGTAAACACCGGGGAGCTGTTTTTT

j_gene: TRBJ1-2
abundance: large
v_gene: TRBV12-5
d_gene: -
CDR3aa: CASGLVTENYGYTF
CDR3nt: TGTGCTAGTGGTTTGGTGACAGAGAACTATGGCTACACCTTC

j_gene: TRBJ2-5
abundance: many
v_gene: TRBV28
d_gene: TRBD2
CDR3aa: CASSFGRETQYF
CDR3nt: TGTGCCAGCAGTTTCGGGAGGGAGACCCAGTACTTC

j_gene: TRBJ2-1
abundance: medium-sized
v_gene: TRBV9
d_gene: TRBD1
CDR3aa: CASSRDRARNEQFF
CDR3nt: TGTGCCAGCAGCCGGGACAGGGCGCGTAATGAGCAGTTCTTC

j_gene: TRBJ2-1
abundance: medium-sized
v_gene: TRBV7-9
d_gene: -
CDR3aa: CASSLGSGSYNEQFF
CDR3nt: TGTGCCAGCAGCTTAGGGAGCGGTTCCTACAATGAGCAGTTCTTC

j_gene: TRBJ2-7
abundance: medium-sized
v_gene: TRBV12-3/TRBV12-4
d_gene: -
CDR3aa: CASSSASSAYEQYF
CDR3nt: TGTGCCAGCAGTTCCGCATCTAGCGCCTACGAGCAGTACTTC

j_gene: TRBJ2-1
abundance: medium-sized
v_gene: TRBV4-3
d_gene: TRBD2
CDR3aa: CASSPSGLAGVVDEQFF
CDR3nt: TGCGCCAGCAGCCCCAGCGGACTAGCGGGAGTGGTCGATGAGCAGTTCTTC

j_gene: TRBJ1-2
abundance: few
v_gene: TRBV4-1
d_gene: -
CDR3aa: CASSQPQQVYYGYTF
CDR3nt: TGCGCCAGCAGCCAGCCCCAACAGGTTTACTATGGCTACACCTTC

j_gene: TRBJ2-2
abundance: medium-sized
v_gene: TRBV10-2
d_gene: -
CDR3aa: CASSAEAGELFF
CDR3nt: TGCGCCAGCAGTGCGGAGGCCGGGGAGCTGTTTTTT

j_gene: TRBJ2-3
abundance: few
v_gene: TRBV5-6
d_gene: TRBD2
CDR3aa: CASSLAGGGTDTQYF
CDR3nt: TGTGCCAGCAGCTTAGCGGGAGGGGGCACAGATACGCAGTATTTT

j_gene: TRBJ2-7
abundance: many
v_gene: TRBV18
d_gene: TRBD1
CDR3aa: CASSLGQASYEQYF
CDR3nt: TGTGCCAGCTCACTCGGACAGGCCTCCTACGAGCAGTACTTC

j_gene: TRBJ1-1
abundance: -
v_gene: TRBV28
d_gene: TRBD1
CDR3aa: CASSPPTRGDTEAFF
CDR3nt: TGTGCCAGCAGTCCCCCAACCAGGGGGGACACTGAAGCTTTCTTT

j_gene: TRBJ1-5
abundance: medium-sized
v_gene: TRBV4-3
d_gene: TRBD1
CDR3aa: CASSLTGTEPQHF
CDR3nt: TGCGCCAGCAGCTTGACAGGGACGGAGCCCCAGCATTTT

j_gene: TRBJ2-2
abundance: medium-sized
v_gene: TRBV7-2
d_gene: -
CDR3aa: CASSFLSTGELFF
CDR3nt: TGTGCCAGCAGCTTTTTGAGCACCGGGGAGCTGTTTTTT

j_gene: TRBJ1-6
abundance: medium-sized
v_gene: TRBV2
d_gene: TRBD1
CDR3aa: CASRNQGAYSPLHF
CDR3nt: TGTGCCAGTCGTAACCAGGGGGCATATTCACCCCTCCACTTT

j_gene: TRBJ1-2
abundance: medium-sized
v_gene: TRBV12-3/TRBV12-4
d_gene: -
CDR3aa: CASSLVRGYGYTF
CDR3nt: TGTGCCAGCAGTTTAGTCCGGGGCTATGGCTACACCTTC

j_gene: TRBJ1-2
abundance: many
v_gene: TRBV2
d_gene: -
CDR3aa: CASRRGGGGYTF
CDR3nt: TGTGCCAGCAGGAGGGGGGGCGGAGGCTACACCTTC

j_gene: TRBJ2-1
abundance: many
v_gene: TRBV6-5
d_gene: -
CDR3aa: CASSLRSDSYNEQFF
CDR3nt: TGTGCCAGCAGTCTTCGTAGCGACTCCTACAATGAGCAGTTCTTC